This record concerns one T cell receptor beta chain sequence. Its antigen is still unknown. This specimen belongs to a study of shared clonotypes between healthy human individuals. Study findings and constraints: A reduction in generation probabilities was seen for non-shared clonotypes relative to those shared by all four donors. Among the subsets, naive ones generally showed larger estimated richness than memory ones.

At deep level, the assay was performed. Only in-frame clones appear in the TCRdb table, and some are missing; sequencing was by immunoSEQ multiplex PCR. The sample yields more than 2,000,000 clones, roughly 92% seen once. Germline CDR1 is ENHRY and CDR2 is SYGVKD. This CDR3 comprises 16 residues. The V and J ends lost 2 bases and 5 bases, in that order; junction bases with no gene match: 4. The clonotype comes from a man between 18 and 35 years old in good health. V is TRBV10-3 and J is TRBJ2-1, with 12 nucleotides matching TRBD2. Sequences were obtained from naive CD4+ T cells sorted from blood. Subset specified: CD45RA+ positively selected. For the CDR3, the DNA is TGTGCCATCAGTGAGCCGGGACTAGCGGGCCACAATGAGCAGTTCTTC. Encoded protein: CAISEPGLAGHNEQFF.